This T cell receptor beta chain was sequenced for a study of blood T cell repertoires in COVID-19. The CDR3 contains 13 residues. Trimming removed 3 bases from V and 7 bases from J, with 9 bases in between. Germline V gene sequence: CDR1 SEHNR, CDR2 FQNEAQ (reference sequence). Assay used: immunoSEQ multiplex PCR; TCRdb lists only in-frame clones, some missing. The sample contains more than 90,000 clones, about 83% of which appear only once. Sequencing was performed on peripheral blood. This chain uses TRBV7-9 with TRBJ1-4; the D gene is possibly TRBD1 (5 bases). The origin of this receptor is a man in his 70s with acute or convalescent COVID-19. CDR3 residues: CASSFFRVEKLFF. In nucleotides, the CDR3 is TGTGCCAGCAGCTTCTTCAGGGTTGAAAAACTGTTTTTT.